The source of this T cell receptor beta chain is a study of cytomegalovirus exposure and HLA in healthy donors. Germline-derived CDR1 and CDR2 are SQVTM and ANQGSEA. Trimming took 5 bases from V and 0 from J; bases not matched to a gene: 12. The CDR3 extends over 19 amino acids. PCR primers comprised 60 Vbeta and 13 Jbeta primers. Only in-frame clones appear in the TCRdb table, and some are missing; sequencing was by immunoSEQ multiplex PCR. The sample records about 170,000 clones, approximately 80% being singletons. The chain uses TRBV29-1 and TRBJ2-1, with 14 bases matching TRBD2. This receptor was identified in a boy aged 2 to 9 in good health and CMV-seronegative. Sequencing was carried out using PBMCs. CDR3 loop: CSVILVGTSGSGSYNEQFF. The CDR3 coding sequence is TGCAGCGTTATTTTGGTGGGGACTAGCGGGAGTGGCTCCTACAATGAGCAGTTCTTC.